This T cell receptor (beta chain) was sequenced during a study of blood T cell repertoires in COVID-19. Study information: Samples taken during acute and convalescent COVID-19 were collected in the United States, Italy and Spain. T cells, B-cell-depleted T cells, or PBMCs supplied cDNA or gDNA.

Authors' data handling: Reference gene primer amplification yielded estimated nucleated cell counts. Generated by immunoSEQ multiplex PCR, the TCRdb table keeps only in-frame clones and is missing some. V, J and clone size are taken as reported in that table, and D and trimming were inferred from the DNA itself. The sample lists roughly 250,000 clones, about 76% occurring once. This CDR3 region has 12 residues. V dropped 5 bases and J dropped 10 bases, with 14 bases sitting between them. Germline CDR1 reads LNHDA; CDR2 reads SQIVND (reference sequence). This sequence was found in a woman aged 55-70 years with active or convalescent COVID-19. This chain joins TRBV19 and TRBJ1-1; TRBD1 might be the D (5 bases). Sequencing was carried out using peripheral blood. CDR3 in DNA: TGTGCCAGTAGTTACGGACAACAAGGAGCTTTCTTT. This sequence encodes CASSYGQQGAFF.